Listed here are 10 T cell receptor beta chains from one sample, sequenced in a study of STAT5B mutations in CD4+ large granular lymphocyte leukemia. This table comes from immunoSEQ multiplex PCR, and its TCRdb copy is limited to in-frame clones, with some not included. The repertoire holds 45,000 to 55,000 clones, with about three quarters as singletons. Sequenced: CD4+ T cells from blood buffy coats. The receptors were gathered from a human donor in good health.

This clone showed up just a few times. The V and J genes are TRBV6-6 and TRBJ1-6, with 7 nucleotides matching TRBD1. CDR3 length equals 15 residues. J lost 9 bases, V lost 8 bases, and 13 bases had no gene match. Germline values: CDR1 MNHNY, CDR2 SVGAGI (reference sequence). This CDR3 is CASGIGTASASPLHF. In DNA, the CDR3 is TGTGCCAGCGGGATTGGGACAGCGTCGGCTTCACCCCTCCACTTT.

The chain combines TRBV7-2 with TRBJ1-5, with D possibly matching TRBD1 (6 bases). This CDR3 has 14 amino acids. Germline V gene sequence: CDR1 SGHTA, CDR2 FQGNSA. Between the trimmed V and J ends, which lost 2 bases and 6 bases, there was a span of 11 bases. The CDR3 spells CASSLLGGGQPQHF. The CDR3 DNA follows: TGTGCCAGCAGCTTATTGGGGGGCGGTCAGCCCCAGCATTTT. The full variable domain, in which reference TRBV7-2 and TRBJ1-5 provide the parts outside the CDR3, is GAGVSQSPSNKVTEKGKDVELRCDPISGHTALYWYRQSLGQGLEFLIYFQGNSAPDKSGLPSDRFSAERTGGSVSTLTIQRTQQEDSAVYLCASSLLGGGQPQHFGDGTRLSIL.

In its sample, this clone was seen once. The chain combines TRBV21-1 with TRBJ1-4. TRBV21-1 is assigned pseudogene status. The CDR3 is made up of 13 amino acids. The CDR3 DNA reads TGTGCCAGCAGCACGGACGGATATGAAAAACTGTTTTTT. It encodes CASSTDGYEKLFF.

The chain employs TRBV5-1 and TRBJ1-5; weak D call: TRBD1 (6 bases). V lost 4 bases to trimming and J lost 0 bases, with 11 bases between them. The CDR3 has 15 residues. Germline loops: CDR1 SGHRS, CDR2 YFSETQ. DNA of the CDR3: TGCGCCAGCAGCGCGGACAGCTATAGCAATCAGCCCCAGCATTTT. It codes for CASSADSYSNQPQHF.

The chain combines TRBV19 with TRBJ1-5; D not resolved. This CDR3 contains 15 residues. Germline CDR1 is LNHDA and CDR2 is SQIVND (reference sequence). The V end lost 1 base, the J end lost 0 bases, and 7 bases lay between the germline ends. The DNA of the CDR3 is TGTGCCAGTAGTATAGTTGGGGATAGCAATCAGCCCCAGCATTTT. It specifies CASSIVGDSNQPQHF.

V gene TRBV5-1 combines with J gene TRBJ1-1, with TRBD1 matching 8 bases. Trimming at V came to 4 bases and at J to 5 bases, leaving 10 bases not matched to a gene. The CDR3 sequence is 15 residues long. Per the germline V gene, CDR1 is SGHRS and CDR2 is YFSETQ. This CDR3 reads CASSKDRVGLTEAFF. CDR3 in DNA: TGCGCCAGCAGCAAGGACAGGGTAGGGCTGACTGAAGCTTTCTTT. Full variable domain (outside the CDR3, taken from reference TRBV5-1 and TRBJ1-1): KAGVTQTPRYLIKTRGQQVTLSCSPISGHRSVSWYQQTPGQGLQFLFEYFSETQRNKGNFPGRFSGRQFSNSRSEMNVSTLELGDSALYLCASSKDRVGLTEAFFGQGTRLTVV.

CDR3 nucleotides: TGTGCCAGCTCACCAGACAGTCAAGAGACCCAGTACTTC. It codes for CASSPDSQETQYF. The rearrangement joins TRBV18 to TRBJ2-5; possible D gene TRBD1, 5 bases. Germline CDR1 is KGHSH and CDR2 is LQKENI. Trimming cost V 2 bases and J 2 bases, with 6 bases left between them. There are 13 residues in the CDR3.

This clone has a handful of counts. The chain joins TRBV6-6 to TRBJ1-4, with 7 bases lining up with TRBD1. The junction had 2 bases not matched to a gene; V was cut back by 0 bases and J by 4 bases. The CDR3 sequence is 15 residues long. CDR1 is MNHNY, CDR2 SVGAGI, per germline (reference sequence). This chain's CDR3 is CASSYSTGLNEKLFF. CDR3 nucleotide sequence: TGTGCCAGCAGTTACTCGACAGGGCTTAATGAAAAACTGTTTTTT.

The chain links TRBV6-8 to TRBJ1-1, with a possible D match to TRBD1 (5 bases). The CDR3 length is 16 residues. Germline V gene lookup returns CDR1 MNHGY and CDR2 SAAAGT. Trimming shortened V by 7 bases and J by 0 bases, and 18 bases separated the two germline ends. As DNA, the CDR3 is TGTGCCAGCACCCTAGGGCAGGGCCCAATGAACACTGAAGCTTTCTTT. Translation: CASTLGQGPMNTEAFF.

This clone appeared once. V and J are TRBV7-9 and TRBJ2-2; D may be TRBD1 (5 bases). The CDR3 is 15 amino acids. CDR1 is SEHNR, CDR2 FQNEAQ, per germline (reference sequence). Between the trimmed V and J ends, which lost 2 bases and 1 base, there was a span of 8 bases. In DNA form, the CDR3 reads TGTGCCAGCAGCTTACGTCAGGGGAACACCGGGGAGCTGTTTTTT. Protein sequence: CASSLRQGNTGELFF.